Below are 5 T cell receptor beta chains sequenced from a single sample in a study of blood T cell repertoires in COVID-19. Repertoires were generated with immunoSEQ multiplex PCR, while TCRdb's copy carries only in-frame clones and drops some. The sample records hundreds of thousands of clones, 85% to 90% being singletons. The sequenced material came from peripheral blood. These receptor sequences come from a woman under 40 with acute or convalescent COVID-19.

In this sample, this clone turned up many times. J is TRBJ2-2 and V is TRBV3-1 (or the pseudogene TRBV3-2), with a tentative D call TRBD1 (6 bases). Trimming removed 4 bases at V and 2 bases at J, with 14 bases between. The CDR3 is made up of 16 amino acids. CDR1 LGHDT and CDR2 YNNKEL come from the germline V gene (reference sequence). The CDR3 protein is CASSPFGQLNTGELFF. CDR3 sequence (DNA): TGTGCCAGCAGCCCCTTCGGACAGCTTAACACCGGGGAGCTGTTTTTT.

The genes are TRBV20-1 and TRBJ2-1; a possible D gene is TRBD1 (5 bases). The length of the CDR3 is 11 residues. Germline values: CDR1 DFQATT, CDR2 SNEGSKA (reference sequence). V was shortened by 3 bases and J by 5 bases, with 5 bases between the two germline ends. The CDR3 coding sequence is TGCAGTGCTAGGACAGACAATGAGCAGTTCTTC. Translated: CSARTDNEQFF.

The chain employs TRBV28 and TRBJ1-5; 8 positions agree with TRBD1. Per the germline V gene, CDR1 is MDHEN and CDR2 is SYDVKM. CDR3 length equals 16 residues. V gave up 5 bases and J gave up 0 bases; unmatched junction bases: 6. For the CDR3, the DNA is TGTGCCAGCAGTAGTAACAGGGGGAGTAGCAATCAGCCCCAGCATTTT. This gives the protein CASSSNRGSSNQPQHF.

Comments on this clone: The sample has other DNA sequences that encode this CDR3 too. The V and J genes are TRBV28 and TRBJ1-4, with D uncertain. There are 13 residues in the CDR3. The V and J ends lost 3 bases and 2 bases respectively, with 4 bases between them. CDR1 is MDHEN, CDR2 SYDVKM, per germline. For the CDR3, the DNA is TGTGCCAGCAGTTTCAGGACTAATGAAAAACTGTTTTTT. Its translation is CASSFRTNEKLFF.

This chain connects TRBV30 to TRBJ2-7; D is uncertain. Germline V gene data show CDR1 as GTSNPN and CDR2 as SVGIG (reference sequence). This CDR3 spans 13 amino acids. V was shortened by 2 bases and J by 2 bases, with 10 bases between the two germline ends. The CDR3 nucleotides read TGTGCCTGGAGTCTTGACATGACCTACGAGCAGTACTTC. Protein sequence: CAWSLDMTYEQYF. The full variable domain, completed using reference TRBV30 and TRBJ2-7, is SQTIHQWPATLVQPVGSPLSLECTVEGTSNPNLYWYRQAAGRGLQLLFYSVGIGQISSEVPQNLSASRPQDRQFILSSKKLLLSDSGFYLCAWSLDMTYEQYFGPGTRLTVT.